These 28 T cell receptor beta chains originate from one sample sequenced in a study of shared clonotypes between healthy human individuals. TCRdb keeps only in-frame clones here, not all; method: immunoSEQ multiplex PCR. The table shows 550,000 to 800,000 clones, with around 67% occurring only once. The sample taken for sequencing was memory CD4+ T cells sorted from blood. Regarding subset: CD45RA-negative fraction. The receptors were sampled from a woman aged 30 to 39 in good health.

The rearrangement links TRBV7-2 to TRBJ2-3; no reliable D call. V was shortened by 2 bases and J by 2 bases, with 8 bases between the two germline ends. CDR3 size: 14 residues. Germline assignment: CDR1 SGHTA and CDR2 FQGNSA. The CDR3 loop is CASSLRPNTDTQYF. The CDR3 nucleotides read TGTGCCAGCAGCTTAAGGCCAAACACAGATACGCAGTATTTT.

The chain is built from TRBV6-1 and TRBJ1-5; 8 bases agree with TRBD1. J was trimmed by 7 bases and V by 4 bases; bases with no gene match: 15. CDR3 length: 17 amino acids. CDR1 is MNHNS, CDR2 SASEGT, per germline. The CDR3 loop is CASSGHFRTGPEQPQHF. The CDR3 DNA sequence: TGTGCCAGCAGTGGCCATTTTAGGACAGGGCCAGAGCAGCCCCAGCATTTT.

With respect to this clone: A far larger clone is only one base removed, so a read error is likely. V and J are TRBV11-2 and TRBJ2-7; D not resolved. The CDR3 length is 14 residues. Trimming pared 8 bases from V and 3 bases from J, leaving 17 bases between. The V gene's germline CDR1 is SGHAT and CDR2 FQNNGV. The CDR3 sequence is CASCPRSGNYEQYF. As DNA, the CDR3 is TGTGCCAGCTGCCCCAGATCCGGAAACTACGAGCAGTACTTC. The full variable domain, rest sourced from reference TRBV11-2 and TRBJ2-7, is EAGVAQSPRYKIIEKRQSVAFWCNPISGHATLYWYQQILGQGPKLLIQFQNNGVVDDSQLPKDRFSAERLKGVDSTLKIQPAKLEDSAVYLCASCPRSGNYEQYFGPGTRLTVT.

The chain uses TRBV7-9 and TRBJ2-7; 7 bases match TRBD1. Germline CDR1 reads SEHNR; CDR2 reads FQNEAQ (reference sequence). V shed 7 bases, J shed 5 bases, and the junction held 11 bases outside the gene matches. The length of the CDR3 is 14 residues. This CDR3 is CASNSGDRANEQYF. In DNA form, the CDR3 reads TGTGCCAGCAACTCAGGAGACAGGGCCAACGAGCAGTACTTC.

V is TRBV18 and J is TRBJ1-4, with TRBD1 as a possible D gene (6 bases). V lost 6 bases, J lost 2 bases, and 10 bases lay in between. CDR3 length equals 14 residues. Germline V CDR1 and CDR2: KGHSH, LQKENI. In nucleotides, the CDR3 is TGTGCCAGCTCTCAGGGGCTGACTAATGAAAAACTGTTTTTT. It encodes CASSQGLTNEKLFF.

The V call is TRBV20-1, the J call TRBJ2-5; no clear D. Per the germline V gene, CDR1 is DFQATT and CDR2 is SNEGSKA (reference sequence). V was trimmed by 5 bases and J by 5 bases, leaving 6 bases between them. The CDR3 covers 10 residues. The CDR3 nucleotides are TGCAGTGCTGTAGGGGAGACCCAGTACTTC. Its translation is CSAVGETQYF.

V and J are TRBV6-5 and TRBJ2-4; D is uncertain. This CDR3 contains 16 residues. The V end lost 2 bases, the J end lost 1 base, and 12 bases lay between the germline ends. CDR1 and CDR2 (germline): MNHEY, SVGAGI. This chain's CDR3 is CASSYRVKGAKNIQYF. CDR3 DNA: TGTGCCAGCAGTTACAGGGTCAAAGGGGCCAAAAACATTCAGTACTTC.

The chain uses TRBV11-2 and TRBJ2-7; maybe TRBD2 (5 bases). The V and J ends lost 3 bases and 3 bases respectively, with 18 bases between them. Germline CDR1 SGHAT, CDR2 FQNNGV. The CDR3 extends over 16 amino acids. As DNA, the CDR3 is TGTGCCAGCAGCTTGGTCGGTGGGAGTTTTAACTACGAGCAGTACTTC. It yields the protein CASSLVGGSFNYEQYF.

This clone was detected ten times or more. This chain joins TRBV27 and TRBJ2-7; D is tentatively TRBD1 or TRBD2 (6 bases each). Per germline, CDR1 MNHEY and CDR2 SMNVEV (reference sequence). The V and J ends lost 6 bases and 7 bases respectively, with 22 bases between them. The CDR3 extends over 15 amino acids. The CDR3: CASRDEGGRRREQYF. The CDR3 DNA is TGTGCCAGCAGGGATGAGGGGGGCAGACGGAGGGAGCAGTACTTC.

This chain joins TRBV27 and TRBJ1-2, with D perhaps matching TRBD1 (6 bases). This CDR3 comprises 15 residues. The V gene's germline CDR1 is MNHEY and CDR2 SMNVEV (reference sequence). V was shortened by 6 bases and J by 7 bases, with 21 bases between the two germline ends. CDR3 amino acids: CASSPTGHRRTGYTF. CDR3 bases: TGTGCCAGCAGCCCCACAGGGCATCGCCGCACTGGCTACACCTTC.

This clone was detected only once. The chain has TRBV28 and TRBJ2-3; 9 bases map to TRBD1. The CDR3 contains 14 residues. Trimming took 10 bases from V and 3 from J; bases not matched to a gene: 8. The germline CDR1 and CDR2 sequences are MDHEN and SYDVKM. CDR3 DNA: TGTGCCACATCTTCGACAGGGGGAACAGATACGCAGTATTTT. It encodes CATSSTGGTDTQYF.

In its sample, this clone was seen many times. V gene TRBV25-1 combines with J gene TRBJ2-7; 8 bases match TRBD1. V lost 1 base to trimming and J lost 2 bases; unmatched junction nucleotides: 4. The CDR3 totals 15 residues. Per the germline V gene, CDR1 is MGHDK and CDR2 is SYGVNS. The DNA for the CDR3 is TGTGCCAGCAGTGAATCAGGACAGGGTACCTACGAGCAGTACTTC. It codes for CASSESGQGTYEQYF.

The V gene is TRBV5-1, the J gene TRBJ2-5; D is possibly TRBD2 (5 bases). CDR1 and CDR2 from the germline V gene are SGHRS and YFSETQ. The CDR3 contains 15 residues. Trimming pared 0 bases from V and 0 bases from J, leaving 9 bases between. This CDR3 is CASSLAPGNQETQYF. CDR3 bases: TGCGCCAGCAGCTTGGCCCCCGGGAACCAAGAGACCCAGTACTTC.

The chain carries TRBV5-1 and TRBJ2-5, with TRBD2 matching 8 bases. The J segment lost 2 bases and the V segment lost 0 bases, leaving 6 bases of the junction unmatched. Germline CDR1 SGHRS, CDR2 YFSETQ. This CDR3 region has 16 residues. The CDR3 is CASSLGTSGNQETQYF. CDR3 in DNA: TGCGCCAGCAGCTTGGGTACTAGCGGAAATCAAGAGACCCAGTACTTC.

The chain carries TRBV9 and TRBJ2-7; no clear D. This CDR3 has 14 amino acids. The ends were cut back, 0 bases at V and 2 bases at J, with 9 bases in the middle. Looked up from germline, CDR1 is SGDLS and CDR2 is YYNGEE. CDR3 protein: CASSVVGEAYEQYF. CDR3 nucleotide sequence: TGTGCCAGCAGCGTAGTTGGCGAGGCCTACGAGCAGTACTTC.

V is TRBV27 and J is TRBJ2-7; tentatively, D is TRBD2 (5 bases). Germline V lookup: CDR1 MNHEY, CDR2 SMNVEV (reference sequence). V dropped 8 bases and J dropped 1 base, with 15 bases sitting between them. This CDR3 comprises 14 residues. CDR3: CASRSERNSYEQYF. The CDR3 DNA reads as TGTGCCAGCCGTTCCGAGCGGAATTCCTACGAGCAGTACTTC.

This chain joins TRBV7-8 and TRBJ1-4, with TRBD1 matching 7 bases. The V gene's germline CDR1 is SGHVS and CDR2 FQNEAQ. The CDR3 loop spans 17 amino acids. Trimming cost V 1 base and J 8 bases; bases outside gene matches: 13. CDR3 coding DNA: TGTGCCAGCAGCTTAGGACTCCGGGACAGAACAAGGGAAAAACTGTTTTTT. It is translated as CASSLGLRDRTREKLFF.

The V and J genes are TRBV18 and TRBJ2-5; D unresolved. Trimming removed 8 bases at V and 1 base at J, with 14 bases between. CDR3 size: 14 residues. Germline-derived CDR1 and CDR2 are KGHSH and LQKENI. This CDR3 is CASMGGSAQETQYF. The CDR3 nucleotides are TGTGCCAGCATGGGTGGGTCAGCCCAAGAGACCCAGTACTTC.

The chain uses TRBV9 and TRBJ2-6; TRBD1 agrees at 9 bases. Per the germline V gene, CDR1 is SGDLS and CDR2 is YYNGEE. The V and J ends lost 0 bases and 2 bases, in that order; junction bases with no gene match: 6. This CDR3 region has 18 residues. For the CDR3, the DNA is TGTGCCAGCAGCGTAGGCGGGACAGGGTTCGCTGGGGCCAACGTCCTGACTTTC. Its translation: CASSVGGTGFAGANVLTF.

CDR3 nucleotides: TGTGCCAGCAATCCCATCGGGGGAAGGTCTAATGAAAAACTGTTTTTT. Its translation: CASNPIGGRSNEKLFF. The chain couples TRBV28 to TRBJ1-4; possibly TRBD1 for D (5 bases). CDR1 is MDHEN, CDR2 SYDVKM, per germline. This CDR3 spans 16 amino acids. The V end lost 7 bases, the J end lost 3 bases, and 18 bases lay between the germline ends.

This chain links TRBV7-6 with TRBJ2-5; D may match TRBD1 or TRBD2 (6 bases each). The V gene's germline CDR1 is SGHVS and CDR2 FNYEAQ. This CDR3 comprises 19 residues. Deletions cut 3 bases from V and 7 bases from J, with 30 bases between. The CDR3 DNA reads TGTGCCAGCAGCTTTTATTTAAGGGGGAGGACCGCCTATCAGGGGACCCAGTACTTC. Its protein product is CASSFYLRGRTAYQGTQYF.

J is TRBJ2-7 and V is TRBV25-1, with D unresolved. The CDR3 loop spans 14 amino acids. V was trimmed by 1 base and J by 2 bases, leaving 9 bases between them. Germline CDR1 is MGHDK and CDR2 is SYGVNS. The CDR3 DNA reads TGTGCCAGCAGTGAATTTGTCAGGCCCTACGAGCAGTACTTC. Translated: CASSEFVRPYEQYF.

The V and J genes are TRBV6-5 and TRBJ2-3, with a tentative D call TRBD2 (6 bases). The germline V and J ends were trimmed by 5 bases and 1 base, with 10 bases remaining between them. The CDR3 loop spans 14 amino acids. CDR1 and CDR2 from the germline V gene are MNHEY and SVGAGI. For the CDR3, the DNA is TGTGCCAGCAGTGTTGGACTACGCACAGATACGCAGTATTTT. Its protein is CASSVGLRTDTQYF.

This clone occurred a few times. The chain employs TRBV28 and TRBJ1-5, with 9 bases lining up with TRBD1. Germline-derived CDR1 and CDR2 are MDHEN and SYDVKM. Germline trimming cut 11 bases from V and 5 bases from J; bases unmatched to any gene: 16. This CDR3 has 16 residues. In DNA, the CDR3 is TGTGCCCTGGGGCCCCGGGGACAGGGCGTAGATCAGCCCCAGCATTTT. Amino acid sequence: CALGPRGQGVDQPQHF.

The CDR3 DNA sequence: TGCGCCAGCAGCTTGGACTTCGGACAGCCTACTAACTATGGCTACACCTTC. This translates into CASSLDFGQPTNYGYTF. The chain couples TRBV5-1 to TRBJ1-2, with D tentatively TRBD1 (6 bases). The germline gives CDR1 SGHRS, CDR2 YFSETQ. V was cut by 0 bases and J by 0 bases, with 15 bases left in between. CDR3 size: 17 residues. Supplemented by reference TRBV5-1 and TRBJ1-2, the full variable domain reads KAGVTQTPRYLIKTRGQQVTLSCSPISGHRSVSWYQQTPGQGLQFLFEYFSETQRNKGNFPGRFSGRQFSNSRSEMNVSTLELGDSALYLCASSLDFGQPTNYGYTFGSGTRLTVV.

This clone was observed once. The rearrangement joins TRBV7-2 to TRBJ2-1, with 13 bases that match TRBD2. The CDR3 runs 15 residues. J lost 8 bases, V lost 5 bases, and 6 bases had no gene match. CDR1 is SGHTA and CDR2 is FQGNSA in the germline V gene. In nucleotides, the CDR3 is TGTGCCAGCAGCCGGACTAGCGGGAGTGGCTATGAGCAGTTCTTC. Translated, it gives CASSRTSGSGYEQFF. The full variable domain, with the rest looked up from reference TRBV7-2 and TRBJ2-1, is GAGVSQSPSNKVTEKGKDVELRCDPISGHTALYWYRQSLGQGLEFLIYFQGNSAPDKSGLPSDRFSAERTGGSVSTLTIQRTQQEDSAVYLCASSRTSGSGYEQFFGPGTRLTVL.

J is TRBJ2-1 and V is TRBV25-1, with 8 bases fitting TRBD2. The V segment lost 4 bases and the J segment 8 bases; nucleotides outside the gene matches: 10. Germline V gene lookup returns CDR1 MGHDK and CDR2 SYGVNS. The CDR3 loop spans 15 amino acids. CDR3 sequence reads: CASSGSSGAFHEQFF. In nucleotides, the CDR3 is TGTGCCAGCAGTGGAAGTAGCGGGGCCTTCCATGAGCAGTTCTTC.

The genes are TRBV4-1 and TRBJ2-2, with D tentatively TRBD1 or TRBD2 (5 bases each). The V gene lost 1 base and the J gene lost 4 bases, with 13 bases spanning the gap. The CDR3 length is 16 residues. Per germline, CDR1 MGHRA and CDR2 YSYEKL. The CDR3 DNA is TGCGCCAGCAGCCAAGCTACCGGGACGGGCACCGGGGAGCTGTTTTTT. Protein sequence: CASSQATGTGTGELFF.